The 2 T cell receptor beta chains below come from one sample, sequenced in a study of shared clonotypes between healthy human individuals (dated by TCRdb to about 2020). Library generation was performed with the immunoSEQ multiplex PCR assay. TCRdb stores this immuneACCESS table with in-frame sequences only. Part of the clones is absent; in the studies checked, under half of the shortfall reflects unresolved V genes, and no reason is known for the rest. For this sample there are 2 million to 3 million clones; approximately 94% appear just once. 0.36% of the sample lies in the top ten. Input material: naive CD4+ T cells from PBMCs. Read against the paper, the sample's cell subset or site label means: CD45RA+ positively selected. The origin of the receptors is a man aged 18 to 35 in good health. Some clones in this sample may be carry-over from other donors' samples.

This clone turned up a few times. The V and J genes are TRBV4-1 and TRBJ1-3, with D unclear. Germline-derived CDR1 and CDR2 are MGHRA and YSYEKL. Trimming took 4 bases from V and 0 from J, leaving 10 bases between them. The CDR3 loop spans 15 amino acids. The CDR3 here is CASSPPRSSGNTIYF. DNA for the CDR3: TGCGCCAGCAGCCCTCCCCGGAGCTCTGGAAACACCATATATTTT.

This rearrangement joins TRBV6-5 to TRBJ2-3; D possibly matches TRBD1 or TRBD2 (5 bases each). This CDR3 contains 12 residues. Trimming took off 6 bases at V and 8 bases at J, with 12 bases between the two ends. From germline, CDR1 is MNHEY and CDR2 SVGAGI. CDR3 sequence: CASSPGPPTQYF. CDR3 in DNA: TGTGCCAGCAGCCCGGGACCCCCTACGCAGTATTTT.